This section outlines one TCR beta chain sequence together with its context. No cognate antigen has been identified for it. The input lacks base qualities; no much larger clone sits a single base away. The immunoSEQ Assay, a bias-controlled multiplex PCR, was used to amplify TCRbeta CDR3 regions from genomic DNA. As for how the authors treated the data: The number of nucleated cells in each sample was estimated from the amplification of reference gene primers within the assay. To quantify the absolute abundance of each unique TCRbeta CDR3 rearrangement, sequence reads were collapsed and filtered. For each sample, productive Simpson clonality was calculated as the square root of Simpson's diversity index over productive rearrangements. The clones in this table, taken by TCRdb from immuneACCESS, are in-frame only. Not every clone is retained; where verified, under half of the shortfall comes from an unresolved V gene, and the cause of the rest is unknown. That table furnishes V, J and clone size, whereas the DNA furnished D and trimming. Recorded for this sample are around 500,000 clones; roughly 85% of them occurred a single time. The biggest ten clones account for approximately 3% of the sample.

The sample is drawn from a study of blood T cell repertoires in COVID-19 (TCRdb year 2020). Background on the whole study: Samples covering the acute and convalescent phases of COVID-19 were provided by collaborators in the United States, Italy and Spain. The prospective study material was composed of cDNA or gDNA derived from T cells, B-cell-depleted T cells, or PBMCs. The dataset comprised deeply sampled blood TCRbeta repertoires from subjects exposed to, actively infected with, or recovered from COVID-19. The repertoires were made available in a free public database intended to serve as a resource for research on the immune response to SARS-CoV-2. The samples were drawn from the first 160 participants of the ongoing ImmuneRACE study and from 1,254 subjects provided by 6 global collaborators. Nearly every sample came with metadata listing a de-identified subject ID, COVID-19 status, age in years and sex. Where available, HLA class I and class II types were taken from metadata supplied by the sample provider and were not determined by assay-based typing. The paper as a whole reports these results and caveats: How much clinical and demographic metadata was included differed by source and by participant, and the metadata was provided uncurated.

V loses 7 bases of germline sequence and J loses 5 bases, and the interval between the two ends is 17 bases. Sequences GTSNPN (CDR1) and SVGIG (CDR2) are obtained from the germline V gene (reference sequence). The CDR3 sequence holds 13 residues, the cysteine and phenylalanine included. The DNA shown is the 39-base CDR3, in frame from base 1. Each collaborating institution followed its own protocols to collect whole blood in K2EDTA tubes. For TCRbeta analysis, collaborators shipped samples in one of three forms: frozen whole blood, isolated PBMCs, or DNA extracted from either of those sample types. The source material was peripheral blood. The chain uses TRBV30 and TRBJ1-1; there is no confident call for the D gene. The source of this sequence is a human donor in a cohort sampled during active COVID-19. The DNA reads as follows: TGTGCCTCTACGACGACGGGGTGGACTGAAGCTTTCTTT. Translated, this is CASTTTGWTEAFF.